These T cell receptor beta chains were read from a single sample in a study of response to subunit inactivated influenza vaccine. Each CDR3 protein is one row after TCRdb ran MiXCR on the RT-PCR reads. The repertoire consists of more than 450,000 distinct CDR3 sequences, with roughly 12% occurring once and the leading ten covering approximately 10%. The sequences come from PBMCs from blood, collected on the day of vaccination. Receptors originate from a man aged 45 to 65 who received an inactivated influenza vaccine. CDR3s include the opening cysteine and the closing phenylalanine or tryptophan. D genes are given only for firm matches. Clone size, where shown, is once, few, many, or a class for clones that have expanded.

v_call	d_call	j_call	clone_size	cdr3_nt	cdr3_aa
TRBV2	NA	TRBJ2-5	NA	TGTGCCAGCAGTCCCAACAGAGGGGGGGCCCTGGAGACCCAGTACTTC	CASSPNRGGALETQYF
TRBV3-1	TRBD1	TRBJ2-3	few	TGTGCCAGCAGCCAAGCTCAAGACAGGGGGGGCACAGATACGCAGTATTTT	CASSQAQDRGGTDTQYF
TRBV12-3/TRBV12-4	NA	TRBJ1-3	many	TGTGCCAGCAGTTTAGTAAACACCATATATTTT	CASSLVNTIYF
TRBV7-2	TRBD1	TRBJ1-1	many	TGTGCCAGCAGCTTGGGACAGCTTGGCACTGAAGCTTTCTTT	CASSLGQLGTEAFF
TRBV6-2/TRBV6-3	TRBD1	TRBJ1-1	many	TGTGCCAGCAGTTGGAGGGGGCCGGATGAAGCTTTCTTT	CASSWRGPDEAFF
TRBV12-3/TRBV12-4	TRBD1	TRBJ2-1	few	TGTGCCAGCAGCAATTACCGGGACAGGGACTACAATGAGCAGTTCTTC	CASSNYRDRDYNEQFF
TRBV12-3/TRBV12-4	TRBD1	TRBJ2-1	NA	TGTGCCAGCATTTCCGGGACAGGCTCCTACAATGAGCAGTTCTTC	CASISGTGSYNEQFF
TRBV7-9	NA	TRBJ1-6	NA	TGTGCCAGCAGCTTAGGGCGGATTAATTCACCCCTCCACTTT	CASSLGRINSPLHF
TRBV30	TRBD2	TRBJ2-1	NA	TGTGCCTGGTGTCTAGCGGCGGCTTACAATGAGCAGTTCTTC	CAWCLAAAYNEQFF
TRBV10-3	NA	TRBJ1-3	few	TGTGCCATCGGACGGGACACCGGAACGAGAAACACCATATATTTT	CAIGRDTGTRNTIYF
TRBV4-1	TRBD1	TRBJ2-1	many	TGCGCCAGCAGCTATCCGGGACAGGGGCTCCAAGTAGGGGTGGAGCAGTTCTTC	CASSYPGQGLQVGVEQFF
TRBV3-1	TRBD1	TRBJ2-7	NA	TGTGCCAGCAGCCAAGGGGGACAGGGATTTGACGAGCAGTACTTC	CASSQGGQGFDEQYF
TRBV20-1	NA	TRBJ2-7	NA	TGCAGTGCCCGGTGGGCGGGGAGCACCTACGAGCAGTACTTC	CSARWAGSTYEQYF
TRBV3-1	NA	TRBJ2-7	few	TGTGCCAGCAGCCAAGTAGACGAGCAGTACTTC	CASSQVDEQYF
TRBV3-1	NA	TRBJ2-4	few	TGTGCCAGCAGCCTTACCACTGGGGCCAAAAACATTCAGTACTTC	CASSLTTGAKNIQYF
TRBV3-1	TRBD1	TRBJ1-3	NA	TGTGCCAGCCAACCCGTATCCGGGACAGGGGGCTCTGGAAACACCATATATTTT	CASQPVSGTGGSGNTIYF
TRBV20-1	TRBD1	TRBJ1-1	NA	TGCAGTGCCGTACCACTTAAAGAGACAGGGCGATCTGAAGCTTTCTTT	CSAVPLKETGRSEAFF
TRBV11-2	TRBD1	TRBJ2-7	few	TGTGCCAGCAGCTTATTACCTAAAGTACGCCCTCGGACAGGGACTCCCTACGAGCAGTACTTC	CASSLLPKVRPRTGTPYEQYF
TRBV29-1	TRBD1	TRBJ2-1	NA	TGCAGCGTTCAACAGGGGGTCTCCTACAATGAGCAGTTCTTC	CSVQQGVSYNEQFF
TRBV3-1	TRBD2	TRBJ2-3	few	TGTGCCAGCACCCCACGGGGGGGAGTCACAGATACGCAGTATTTT	CASTPRGGVTDTQYF
TRBV20-1	NA	TRBJ2-7	NA	TGCAGTGCCCCGGGACTGAGGAGCTCCTACGAGCAGTACTTC	CSAPGLRSSYEQYF
TRBV24-1	NA	TRBJ2-3	few	TGTGCCACCAGTGACTCCCCGGGACGAATAGGCGCAGATACGCAGTATTTT	CATSDSPGRIGADTQYF
TRBV5-1	NA	TRBJ2-2	NA	TGCGCCAGCAGCCCGGTCGAGCGGAACACCGGGGAGCTGTTTTTT	CASSPVERNTGELFF
TRBV20-1	TRBD2	TRBJ2-1	NA	TGCAGTGCTAGAAGGACTAGCGGGACCGCCTACAATGAGCAGTTCTTC	CSARRTSGTAYNEQFF
TRBV7-6	NA	TRBJ2-2	few	TGTGCCAGCAGCTTGAGGCCTAGTAGCACCGGGGAGCTGTTTTTT	CASSLRPSSTGELFF
TRBV9	NA	TRBJ1-1	NA	TGTGCCAGCAGCCCCCCAAGGGGGGGAGATGGCACTGAAGCTTTCTTT	CASSPPRGGDGTEAFF
TRBV29-1	NA	TRBJ2-6	NA	TGCAGCGTTGAACCATTATACTCTGGGGCCAACGTCCTGACTTTC	CSVEPLYSGANVLTF
TRBV7-8	NA	TRBJ2-5	many	TGTGCCAGCAGCGGGGACATTCGGGCCAAGGCCCAGTACTTC	CASSGDIRAKAQYF
TRBV12-3/TRBV12-4	NA	TRBJ2-6	many	TGTGCCAGCAGTGCTCCCTCCGGGGCCAACGTCCTGACTTTC	CASSAPSGANVLTF
TRBV20-1	TRBD2	TRBJ2-3	few	TGCAGTGCTAGACCCGTCCAGCGGGAGATAGATACGCAGTATTTT	CSARPVQREIDTQYF
TRBV12-3/TRBV12-4	TRBD1	TRBJ1-1	NA	TGTGCCAGCAGTTTAGAGGGACAGGGGCTCACTGAAGCTTTCTTT	CASSLEGQGLTEAFF
TRBV11-2	TRBD2	TRBJ2-1	NA	TGTGCCAGCAGCTTAGTCTCCTCCTTGACTAGCCTCTCCTACAATGAGCAGTTCTTC	CASSLVSSLTSLSYNEQFF
TRBV29-1	TRBD2	TRBJ2-1	few	TGCAGCGTTGGGGGGACTAGCGGGACCTACAATGAGCAGTTCTTC	CSVGGTSGTYNEQFF
TRBV7-9	NA	TRBJ1-1	NA	TGTGCCAGCAGTCAAGGGAGGCCTGAAGCTTTCTTT	CASSQGRPEAFF
TRBV20-1	NA	TRBJ2-2	few	TGCAGTGCTAGAATGGTTGCGGCAGGGGAGCTGTTTTTT	CSARMVAAGELFF
TRBV5-1	NA	TRBJ2-3	NA	TGCGCCAGCAGCTTGGCCCGGCGGACTCCAATCACAGATACGCAGTATTTT	CASSLARRTPITDTQYF
TRBV3-1	NA	TRBJ2-5	NA	TGTGCCAGCAGCCAAGGGCTTTTCGAGGGTATGGCAGAGACCCAGTACTTC	CASSQGLFEGMAETQYF